The 13 T cell receptor beta chains presented below share a single source sample, sequenced in a study of shared clonotypes between healthy human individuals. TCRdb keeps only in-frame clones here, not all; method: immunoSEQ multiplex PCR. This table holds roughly 110,000 clones, over 65% found once. The material sequenced was memory CD8+ T cells sorted from blood. As to subset: CD45RO+ cells pooled with CCR7-negative TemRA cells. Source of these receptors: a woman aged 25 to 45 in good health.

The V call is TRBV6-6, the J call TRBJ2-1; D is uncertain. Germline assignment: CDR1 MNHNY and CDR2 SVGAGI (reference sequence). The CDR3 is 12 residues long. The V gene lost 2 bases and the J gene lost 5 bases, with 4 bases spanning the gap. The CDR3 reads CASSYDDNEQFF. The CDR3 DNA sequence: TGTGCCAGCAGTTACGACGACAATGAGCAGTTCTTC.

The table lists this clone with a few counts. The chain is built from TRBV9 and TRBJ2-2, with TRBD2 matching over 9 bases. CDR1 SGDLS and CDR2 YYNGEE come from the germline V gene. The V gene end was trimmed by 0 bases and the J gene end by 7 bases; junction bases not matched to a gene: 7. The CDR3 is 16 amino acids. The CDR3 is CASSVEGSGRVGELFF. The CDR3 DNA reads as TGTGCCAGCAGCGTAGAAGGTAGCGGGAGAGTCGGGGAGCTGTTTTTT.

V usage is TRBV4-1 and J usage is TRBJ1-4, with D perhaps matching TRBD1 (5 bases). Trimming removed 3 bases at V and 5 bases at J, with 10 bases between. CDR1 is MGHRA, CDR2 YSYEKL, per germline. The CDR3 is made up of 14 amino acids. The CDR3 spells CASSHGGGNEKLFF. The DNA of the CDR3 is TGCGCCAGCAGCCATGGGGGGGGAAATGAAAAACTGTTTTTT.

The gene calls are TRBV14 and TRBJ2-7, with TRBD1 identical over 9 bases. The CDR3 runs 16 residues. Per the germline V gene, CDR1 is SGHDN and CDR2 is FVKESK. Trimming removed 6 bases from V and 4 bases from J; junction bases left unmatched: 13. DNA for the CDR3: TGTGCCAGCAGTCAGAAAACAGGGGGCTTGGTGTACGAGCAGTACTTC. This codes for CASSQKTGGLVYEQYF. The whole variable domain, remainder taken from reference TRBV14 and TRBJ2-7, is EAGVTQFPSHSVIEKGQTVTLRCDPISGHDNLYWYRRVMGKEIKFLLHFVKESKQDESGMPNNRFLAERTGGTYSTLKVQPAELEDSGVYFCASSQKTGGLVYEQYFGPGTRLTVT.

V and J are TRBV27 and TRBJ2-1; D is ambiguous. Trimming removed 5 bases at V and 5 bases at J, with 7 bases between. CDR1 is MNHEY, CDR2 SMNVEV, per germline (reference sequence). This CDR3 is 12 amino acids long. The CDR3 sequence is CASSIRNNEQFF. The DNA for the CDR3 is TGTGCCAGCAGTATACGTAACAATGAGCAGTTCTTC.

V and J are TRBV2 and TRBJ2-5, with unresolved D. This CDR3 is 15 amino acids long. CDR1 is SNHLY, CDR2 FYNNEI, per germline. The germline V and J ends were trimmed by 6 bases and 1 base, with 15 bases remaining between them. In DNA, the CDR3 is TGTGCCAGCAGCCCCGCAGGCCCCATCCAAGAGACCCAGTACTTC. It yields the protein CASSPAGPIQETQYF.

The chain is built from TRBV2 and TRBJ2-7; no clear D gene. Germline loops: CDR1 SNHLY, CDR2 FYNNEI. The CDR3 spans 11 residues. Trimming took 4 bases from V and 3 from J, leaving 4 bases between them. The CDR3, as DNA: TGTGCCAGCAGTGTAAGCTACGAGCAGTACTTC. Translation: CASSVSYEQYF.

This chain joins TRBV25-1 and TRBJ2-7, with D unclear. Germline values: CDR1 MGHDK, CDR2 SYGVNS. The V and J ends lost 5 bases and 7 bases respectively, with 6 bases between them. The CDR3 covers 10 residues. The CDR3 spells CASSSVEQYF. For the CDR3, the DNA is TGTGCCAGCAGTTCGGTGGAGCAGTACTTC.

The V and J genes are TRBV7-6 and TRBJ2-7; D unresolved. The CDR3 extends over 15 amino acids. Trimming removed 0 bases from V and 7 bases from J, with 16 bases in between. The germline V gene encodes CDR1 SGHVS and CDR2 FNYEAQ. Here the CDR3 DNA reads TGTGCCAGCAGCTTAGCCCCTTCTGCCCCCCTAGAGCAGTACTTC. It translates to CASSLAPSAPLEQYF.

This clone was detected only a few times. The chain is built from TRBV6-1 and TRBJ2-2; TRBD2 aligns across 7 bases. J was trimmed by 5 bases and V by 4 bases; bases with no gene match: 4. Germline CDR1 reads MNHNS; CDR2 reads SASEGT. CDR3 size: 14 residues. CDR3 in amino acids: CASSGGSETGELFF. CDR3 coding DNA: TGTGCCAGCAGTGGCGGGAGCGAGACCGGGGAGCTGTTTTTT.

This clone was picked up one time. The rearrangement joins TRBV28 to TRBJ2-7; D unresolved. V lost 2 bases, J lost 6 bases, and 11 bases lay in between. The length of the CDR3 is 13 residues. Germline V gene sequence: CDR1 MDHEN, CDR2 SYDVKM. Here the CDR3 DNA reads TGTGCCAGCAGTTTAAGGGTGATTGGCGAGCAGTACTTC. Residues: CASSLRVIGEQYF.

The sample holds one count of this clone. V usage is TRBV2 and J usage is TRBJ2-7; 8 bases line up with TRBD2. CDR1 SNHLY and CDR2 FYNNEI come from the germline V gene. The CDR3 runs to 12 residues. V was pared by 10 bases and J by 5 bases, with 7 bases of the junction left unmatched. CDR3 nucleotides: TGTGCCACCTTAGCGGGACTCAACGAGCAGTACTTC. Translation gives CATLAGLNEQYF.

This clone was found many times. This chain links TRBV6-1 with TRBJ1-5, with 9 bases identical to TRBD1. V lost 6 bases to trimming and J lost 2 bases; unmatched junction nucleotides: 5. The CDR3 spans 15 residues. The germline V gene has CDR1 MNHNS and CDR2 SASEGT. CDR3 protein: CASRTGGEGNQPQHF. CDR3 in DNA: TGTGCCAGCAGGACAGGGGGAGAGGGCAATCAGCCCCAGCATTTT.